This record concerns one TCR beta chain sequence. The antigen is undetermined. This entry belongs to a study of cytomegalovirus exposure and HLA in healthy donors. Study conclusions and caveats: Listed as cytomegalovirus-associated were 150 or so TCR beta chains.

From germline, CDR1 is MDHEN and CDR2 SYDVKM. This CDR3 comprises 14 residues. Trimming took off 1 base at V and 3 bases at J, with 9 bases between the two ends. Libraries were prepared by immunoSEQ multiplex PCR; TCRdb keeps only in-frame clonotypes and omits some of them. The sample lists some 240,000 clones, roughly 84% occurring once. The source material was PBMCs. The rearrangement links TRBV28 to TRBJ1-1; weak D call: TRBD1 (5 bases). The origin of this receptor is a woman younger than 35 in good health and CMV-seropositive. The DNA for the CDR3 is TGTGCCAGCAGTTTATTATCCAGGGACACTGAAGCTTTCTTT. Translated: CASSLLSRDTEAFF. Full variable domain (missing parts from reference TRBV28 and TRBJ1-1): DVKVTQSSRYLVKRTGEKVFLECVQDMDHENMFWYRQDPGLGLRLIYFSYDVKMKEKGDIPEGYSVSREKKERFSLILESASTNQTSMYLCASSLLSRDTEAFFGQGTRLTVV.